Listed below are T cell receptor beta chains from one sample, sequenced in a study of cytomegalovirus exposure and HLA in healthy donors. TCRdb keeps only in-frame clones here, not all; method: immunoSEQ multiplex PCR. The sample yields 55,000 to 80,000 clones, 95% seen once. Input material: PBMCs. These receptors all stem from a young woman in good health and CMV-seropositive. Each CDR3 is given with its conserved first and last residue. D genes are given only for firm matches. Clone size is stated in some rows and not others, as once, few, many or a class when expanded.

D gene: TRBD1
clone size: .
J gene: TRBJ2-3
V gene: TRBV5-1
CDR3 DNA: TGCGCCAGCAGCTCCGGGACAGCAGATACGCAGTATTTT
CDR3 protein: CASSSGTADTQYF

D gene: TRBD2
clone size: .
J gene: TRBJ2-2
V gene: TRBV6-4
CDR3 DNA: TGTGCCAGCAGCGGACTAGTCGGCACCGGGGAGCTGTTTTTT
CDR3 protein: CASSGLVGTGELFF

D gene: TRBD1
clone size: .
J gene: TRBJ1-2
V gene: TRBV27
CDR3 DNA: TGTGCCAGCAGTTTATCTGCAGGGGGTTGGGGCTACACCTTC
CDR3 protein: CASSLSAGGWGYTF

D gene: .
clone size: .
J gene: TRBJ2-3
V gene: TRBV18
CDR3 DNA: TGTGCCAGCTCACCACGGGGGACTGGAGGCACAGATACGCAGTATTTT
CDR3 protein: CASSPRGTGGTDTQYF

D gene: TRBD2
clone size: .
J gene: TRBJ2-3
V gene: TRBV28
CDR3 DNA: TGTGCCAGCAGCGGAGCGGGAGGGACAGATACGCAGTATTTT
CDR3 protein: CASSGAGGTDTQYF

D gene: TRBD1
clone size: .
J gene: TRBJ1-4
V gene: TRBV5-6
CDR3 DNA: TGTGCCAGCAGCTTGGCAGGACAGGGTGAGGAAAAACTGTTTTTT
CDR3 protein: CASSLAGQGEEKLFF

D gene: .
clone size: once
J gene: TRBJ2-7
V gene: TRBV7-9
CDR3 DNA: TGTGCCAGCAGCTTCGACACCTACGAGCAGTACTTC
CDR3 protein: CASSFDTYEQYF

D gene: .
clone size: .
J gene: TRBJ2-2
V gene: TRBV21-1
CDR3 DNA: TGTGCCAGCAACCCCTCTGGGGCCACCGGGGAGCTGTTTTTT
CDR3 protein: CASNPSGATGELFF

D gene: .
clone size: .
J gene: TRBJ2-1
V gene: TRBV9
CDR3 DNA: TGTGCCAGCAGCGCCCAAGGAGCTCTCTACAATGAGCAGTTCTTC
CDR3 protein: CASSAQGALYNEQFF

D gene: TRBD1
clone size: once
J gene: TRBJ2-3
V gene: TRBV30
CDR3 DNA: TGTGCCTGGAGAGAGGGACAGGGGGCAGATACGCAGTATTTT
CDR3 protein: CAWREGQGADTQYF

D gene: TRBD2
clone size: .
J gene: TRBJ2-3
V gene: TRBV29-1
CDR3 DNA: TGCAGCGCTACTAGCGGGTGGGGAGATACGCAGTATTTT
CDR3 protein: CSATSGWGDTQYF

D gene: .
clone size: .
J gene: TRBJ1-1
V gene: TRBV11-2
CDR3 DNA: TGTGCCAGCAGCTCCACAGGTTTTGTCACTGAAGCTTTCTTT
CDR3 protein: CASSSTGFVTEAFF

D gene: .
clone size: .
J gene: TRBJ2-4
V gene: TRBV28
CDR3 DNA: TGTGCCAGCAGGAAACCAGGGGCGGTAGCCTTAGCCAAAAACATTCAGTACTTC
CDR3 protein: CASRKPGAVALAKNIQYF

D gene: .
clone size: .
J gene: TRBJ1-2
V gene: TRBV28
CDR3 DNA: TGTGCCAGCCGCGAAGGACAGCTGACCTATGGCTACACCTTC
CDR3 protein: CASREGQLTYGYTF

D gene: TRBD1
clone size: .
J gene: TRBJ1-1
V gene: TRBV5-1
CDR3 DNA: TGCGCCAGCAGCTCCGGGACAGGGGAAACTGAAGCTTTCTTT
CDR3 protein: CASSSGTGETEAFF

D gene: .
clone size: .
J gene: TRBJ1-2
V gene: TRBV28
CDR3 DNA: TGTGCCAGCAGTTTGTTGGGACAACCTATCTATGGCTACACCTTC
CDR3 protein: CASSLLGQPIYGYTF

D gene: TRBD2
clone size: .
J gene: TRBJ2-7
V gene: TRBV19
CDR3 DNA: TGTGCCAGTAGTATAGCCGGCGGGAGCTACGAGCAGTACTTC
CDR3 protein: CASSIAGGSYEQYF

D gene: .
clone size: .
J gene: TRBJ1-2
V gene: TRBV2
CDR3 DNA: TGTGCCAGCAGAGAGGGACTGACAGTCTATGGCTACACCTTC
CDR3 protein: CASREGLTVYGYTF

D gene: .
clone size: .
J gene: TRBJ2-3
V gene: TRBV18
CDR3 DNA: TGTGCCAGCTCACCAGTGGCGGGAACTTTCACAGATACGCAGTATTTT
CDR3 protein: CASSPVAGTFTDTQYF

D gene: .
clone size: .
J gene: TRBJ2-3
V gene: TRBV10-1
CDR3 DNA: TGCGCCAGCAGGTCGGGAGTTTCAGATACGCAGTATTTT
CDR3 protein: CASRSGVSDTQYF

D gene: TRBD1
clone size: .
J gene: TRBJ1-5
V gene: TRBV10-3
CDR3 DNA: TGTGCCATCAGTGAGCCGGGGACAGGCGATTATCAGCCCCAGCATTTT
CDR3 protein: CAISEPGTGDYQPQHF

D gene: TRBD2
clone size: .
J gene: TRBJ2-5
V gene: TRBV11-2
CDR3 DNA: TGTGCCAGCAGCTTAGGGGCTAGCGGGTCCCAAGAGACCCAGTACTTC
CDR3 protein: CASSLGASGSQETQYF

D gene: .
clone size: .
J gene: TRBJ2-3
V gene: TRBV29-1
CDR3 DNA: TGCAGCGTTGGGCGGGGCACAGATACGCAGTATTTT
CDR3 protein: CSVGRGTDTQYF